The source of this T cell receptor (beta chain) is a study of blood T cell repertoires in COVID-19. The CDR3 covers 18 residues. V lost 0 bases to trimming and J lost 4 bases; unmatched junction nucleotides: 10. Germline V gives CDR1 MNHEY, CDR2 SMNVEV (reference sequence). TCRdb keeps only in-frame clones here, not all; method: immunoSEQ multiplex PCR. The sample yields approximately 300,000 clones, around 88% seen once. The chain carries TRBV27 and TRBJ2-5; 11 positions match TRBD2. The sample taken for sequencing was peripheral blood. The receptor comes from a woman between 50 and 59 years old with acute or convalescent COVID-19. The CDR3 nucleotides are TGTGCCAGCAGTTTATCTGCAGGGATAGGACTAGCGGGAGAGACCCAGTACTTC. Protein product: CASSLSAGIGLAGETQYF.